This T cell receptor (beta chain) was recovered during a study of T cells in Graves' hyperthyroidism and ophthalmopathy. Study details: Peripheral blood specimens were obtained at initial diagnosis, prior to any treatment.

Germline V gives CDR1 SEHNR, CDR2 FQNEAQ (reference sequence). V was shortened by 2 bases and J by 0 bases, with 17 bases between the two germline ends. The CDR3 runs to 18 residues. General study results and limits: Appearing also in blood were most of the thyroid clonotypes expanded above 0.001.

This clonotype has at least ten counts. Its antigen is as yet unknown. On the basis of clinical symptoms, serum thyroxine and TRAb, thyroid ultrasound and orbital computed tomography, diagnoses were made. The TCR beta CDR3 regions underwent amplification using RNA transcripts as the source. Researchers ran a first-round RT-PCR on the TCR CDR3 using the HTBI primer set. TCRdb called the multiplex PCR reads again in MiXCR, with one record for every CDR3 protein. The sample includes 250,000 to 350,000 distinct CDR3 sequences, 15% to 20% of them seen just once. Sequencing used blood. This sequence joins TRBV7-9 and TRBJ2-1; D may match TRBD1 or TRBD2 (5 bases each). The sequence was obtained from a young man with Graves' hyperthyroidism. The CDR3 region is CASSLLGVKRVSYNEQFF. The CDR3 coding sequence is TGTGCCAGCAGCTTATTGGGGGTGAAAAGGGTCTCCTACAATGAGCAGTTCTTC.